A single sample is the source of the 18 T cell receptor beta chains below, sequenced in a study of T-cell reconstitution after alpha-beta-depleted transplantation in children. It was with unique molecular identifiers that the TCRbeta library was prepared. TCRdb called the PCR reads again in MiXCR, with one record for every CDR3 protein. The repertoire has 200,000 to 250,000 distinct CDR3 sequences, under 13% of them found once; the top ten carry 25% to 30%. The sequenced sample was PBMCs, obtained before TCRalphabeta/CD19-depleted stem cell transplant. The receptors derive from a child in the first two years of life with acute myeloid leukemia, due to receive a stem cell transplant.

This clonotype was seen at least ten times. V gene TRBV21-1 combines with J gene TRBJ2-3; TRBD2 is the table's D call, not checked against the DNA. TRBV21-1 is annotated as a pseudogene. The CDR3 spans 16 residues. CDR3 nucleotide sequence: TGTGCCAGCAGCCCGGAGGCTAGCGGGAACTCAGATACGCAGTATTTT. It translates to CASSPEASGNSDTQYF.

The genes are TRBV6-2 or TRBV6-3 and TRBJ1-6, with a tentative D call TRBD1 (6 bases). Germline V gives CDR1 MNHEY, CDR2 SVGEGT. The CDR3 spans 14 residues. Trimming removed 4 bases at V and 9 bases at J, with 13 bases between. CDR3 sequence (DNA): TGTGCCAGCAGTTGGGGGCAGAAGGGTTCACCCCTCCACTTT. It specifies CASSWGQKGSPLHF.

This clonotype was picked up a small number of times. The rearrangement joins TRBV9 to TRBJ2-1; TRBD2 matches 8 bases. This CDR3 has 15 residues. The V gene's germline CDR1 is SGDLS and CDR2 YYNGEE. V lost 4 bases and J lost 2; bases outside the gene matches: 5. The CDR3 loop reads CASSSGAGAYNEQFF. In nucleotides, the CDR3 is TGTGCCAGCAGCTCAGGAGCGGGGGCCTACAATGAGCAGTTCTTC.

This clonotype was found many times. The chain employs TRBV29-1 and TRBJ1-2; the D gene is possibly TRBD1 (5 bases). The CDR3 totals 15 residues. Trimming cost V 6 bases and J 3 bases, with 20 bases left between them. CDR1 is SQVTM and CDR2 is ANQGSEA in the germline V gene. The CDR3 is CSVVTPGFMDYGYTF. CDR3 coding DNA: TGCAGCGTCGTGACACCAGGGTTTATGGACTATGGCTACACCTTC.

This clonotype was seen ten or more times. The DNA of the CDR3 is TGTGCCAGCAGAAGTGGGGTGAATGAGCAGTTCTTC. The encoded protein is CASRSGVNEQFF. This chain connects TRBV7-6 to TRBJ2-1; D is uncertain. The germline V gene has CDR1 SGHVS and CDR2 FNYEAQ. This CDR3 is built from 12 residues. V was shortened by 6 bases and J by 7 bases, with 10 bases between the two germline ends.

This clonotype appeared many times. This rearrangement joins TRBV20-1 to TRBJ2-3; possible D gene TRBD2, 6 bases. V was clipped by 1 base and J by 11 bases, with 10 bases between them. Germline-derived CDR1 and CDR2 are DFQATT and SNEGSKA (reference sequence). The CDR3 covers 11 residues. The CDR3 DNA reads as TGCAGTGCTAGAGGGCTCGGGGGGCAGTATTTT. This encodes CSARGLGGQYF.

At least ten counts were recorded for this clonotype. The chain employs TRBV9 and TRBJ2-7; 10 bases are shared with TRBD2. V lost 2 bases to trimming and J lost 2 bases; unmatched junction nucleotides: 4. Germline loops: CDR1 SGDLS, CDR2 YYNGEE. The CDR3 is made up of 15 amino acids. CDR3 amino acids: CASSVLAGGTYEQYF. In DNA, the CDR3 is TGTGCCAGCAGCGTCTTAGCGGGGGGCACCTACGAGCAGTACTTC.

This clonotype came up many times. The J gene is TRBJ2-7, the V gene TRBV5-5; D unclear. Germline assignment: CDR1 SGHKS and CDR2 YYEKEE (reference sequence). CDR3 length equals 11 residues. V lost 8 bases and J lost 6, with 12 bases in between. CDR3 sequence reads: CASLIATEQYF. As DNA, the CDR3 is TGTGCCAGTTTGATTGCCACCGAGCAGTACTTC.

This clonotype was picked up many times. The gene calls are TRBV12-3 or TRBV12-4 and TRBJ1-2; the D is unclear. Trimming removed 7 bases from V and 3 bases from J, with 15 bases in between. CDR3 length: 14 residues. The CDR3 nucleotides are TGTGCCAGCACTTTCCGGGGTTTTGACTATGGCTACACCTTC. Translating gives CASTFRGFDYGYTF.

This clonotype was counted at least ten times. V and J are TRBV25-1 and TRBJ1-3; 7 bases match TRBD1. Germline CDR1 MGHDK, CDR2 SYGVNS. CDR3 length: 17 residues. V lost 2 bases and J lost 3; bases outside the gene matches: 10. Here the CDR3 reads CASSELQQGLGGNTIYF. CDR3 nucleotide sequence: TGTGCCAGCAGTGAACTCCAACAGGGGCTAGGTGGAAACACCATATATTTT. Drawing the rest from reference TRBV25-1 and TRBJ1-3, the complete variable domain is EADIYQTPRYLVIGTGKKITLECSQTMGHDKMYWYQQDPGMELHLIHYSYGVNSTEKGDLSSESTVSRIRTEHFPLTLESARPSHTSQYLCASSELQQGLGGNTIYFGEGSWLTVV.

V and J are TRBV11-3 and TRBJ2-2; a possible D gene is TRBD1 (6 bases). Germline V gives CDR1 SGHNT, CDR2 YENEEA. V lost 0 bases and J 4 bases, leaving 12 bases between the germline ends. This CDR3 has 16 residues. CDR3 loop: CASSLDRQGGTGELFF. The DNA of the CDR3 is TGTGCCAGCAGCTTAGATCGGCAAGGGGGCACCGGGGAGCTGTTTTTT.

This clonotype was seen repeatedly, ten times or more. J is TRBJ2-2 and V is TRBV28, with D unclear. Germline-derived CDR1 and CDR2 are MDHEN and SYDVKM. V was shortened by 5 bases and J by 0 bases, with 10 bases between the two germline ends. This CDR3 contains 15 residues. CDR3 sequence: CASSPYSANTGELFF. The CDR3 DNA follows: TGTGCCAGCAGTCCCTATAGTGCGAACACCGGGGAGCTGTTTTTT.

This clonotype was recorded many times. One end of the junction does not line up with germline, which may come from a read error. This chain joins TRBV2 and TRBJ2-5, with TRBD2 identical over 7 bases. CDR1 is SNHLY and CDR2 is FYNNEI in the germline V gene. This CDR3 region has 11 residues. The CDR3 nucleotides read TGTGCCGGCAGGGAGGGAGAGACCCAGTACTTC. Amino acids: CAGREGETQYF. Looking up the rest from reference TRBV2 and TRBJ2-5 gives the full variable domain: EPEVTQTPSHQVTQMGQEVILRCVPISNHLYFYWYRQILGQKVEFLVSFYNNEISEKSEIFDDQFSVERPDGSNFTLKIRSTKLEDSAMYFCAGREGETQYFGPGTRLLVL.

In this sample, this clonotype turned up many times. The chain couples TRBV6-1 to TRBJ1-2, with D maybe TRBD1 (6 bases). The germline CDR1 and CDR2 sequences are MNHNS and SASEGT. Trimming stripped 6 bases from V and 4 bases from J, with 15 bases between. The CDR3 spans 14 residues. The CDR3: CASSPGTTSYGYTF. The CDR3 DNA is TGTGCCAGCAGCCCAGGGACAACCAGCTATGGCTACACCTTC.

The chain is built from TRBV4-1 and TRBJ2-7, with TRBD2 as a possible D gene (5 bases). The V gene lost 4 bases and the J gene lost 3 bases, with 16 bases spanning the gap. The germline gives CDR1 MGHRA, CDR2 YSYEKL. The CDR3 consists of 15 residues. DNA for the CDR3: TGCGCCAGCAGCCCCGAAGGGAGTGCGGTCTACGAGCAGTACTTC. Translating gives CASSPEGSAVYEQYF.

This clonotype has a count of ten or more. The chain joins TRBV20-1 to TRBJ2-5; perhaps TRBD1 as D (5 bases). V lost 0 bases and J 3 bases, leaving 11 bases between the germline ends. Per the germline V gene, CDR1 is DFQATT and CDR2 is SNEGSKA (reference sequence). This CDR3 comprises 14 residues. The CDR3 DNA sequence: TGCAGTGCTAGAGATGACAGAGAGGAAGAGACCCAGTACTTC. The encoded protein is CSARDDREEETQYF.

In this sample, this clonotype turned up many times. This rearrangement joins TRBV4-1 to TRBJ2-1; 11 bases agree with TRBD2. The CDR3 covers 19 residues. The V gene's germline CDR1 is MGHRA and CDR2 YSYEKL. The ends lost 3 bases at V and 2 bases at J; junction bases unmatched: 12. CDR3: CASSQQPLLSGGAYNEQFF. The CDR3 DNA is TGCGCCAGCAGCCAGCAACCCCTACTTAGCGGGGGGGCCTACAATGAGCAGTTCTTC.

There are many counts of this clonotype. The J gene is TRBJ2-1, the V gene TRBV3-1, with 11 positions matching TRBD1. The ends lost 4 bases at V and 4 bases at J; junction bases unmatched: 3. Germline V CDR1 and CDR2: LGHDT, YNNKEL (reference sequence). This CDR3 has 15 residues. The CDR3 DNA reads as TGTGCCAGCAGCCCCGGGACAGGGGGATACAATGAGCAGTTCTTC. Translation: CASSPGTGGYNEQFF.